Below are 24 T cell receptor beta chains sequenced from a single sample in a study of T cell repertoires in cytomegalovirus infection. The antigens these receptors bind are not known. TCRdb re-called the reads through MiXCR, storing one row per CDR3 protein. The profile shows about 920,000 distinct CDR3 sequences, approximately 31% of them singletons. Here the sequenced sample was cultured CD8+ T cells from PBMCs, taken from culture after CMV antigen stimulation. These TCRs come from a human donor in good health (CMV status not recorded). Some clones in this sample may be carry-over from other donors' samples.

This clonotype was observed at least ten times. The chain employs TRBV7-6 and TRBJ2-1; D gene uncertain. The CDR3 is 15 residues long. Trimming took 2 bases from V and 0 from J, leaving 8 bases between them. CDR1 is SGHVS, CDR2 FNYEAQ, per germline. DNA of the CDR3: TGTGCCAGCAGCTTAAACTTCGACTCCTACAATGAGCAGTTCTTC. Amino acids: CASSLNFDSYNEQFF. The full variable domain, with the rest looked up from reference TRBV7-6 and TRBJ2-1, is GAGVSQSPRYKVTKRGQDVALRCDPISGHVSLYWYRQALGQGPEFLTYFNYEAQQDKSGLPNDRFSAERPEGSISTLTIQRTEQRDSAMYRCASSLNFDSYNEQFFGPGTRLTVL.

This clonotype was observed a few times. The V gene is TRBV12-3 or TRBV12-4, the J gene TRBJ2-2; D remains unclear. With 6 bases removed from V and 7 bases from J, the gap between germline ends came to 12 bases. CDR3 length: 13 amino acids. DNA of the CDR3: TGTGCCAGCAGCTTGCCGGGTGGCGGGGAGCTGTTTTTT. It translates to CASSLPGGGELFF.

This clonotype has only one observation. A much larger clone sits a single nucleotide away, making a read error possible. The CDR3 DNA reads TGTGCCAGCAGTTTTCGCAGCGGGAACACTGAAGCTTTCTTT. Its translation: CASSFRSGNTEAFF. The V gene is TRBV27, the J gene TRBJ1-1, with D hard to call. Trimming took 3 bases from V and 1 from J, leaving 9 bases between them. CDR1 is MNHEY, CDR2 SMNVEV, per germline (reference sequence). There are 14 residues in the CDR3.

This sequence joins TRBV19 and TRBJ2-7; 8 bases are a match to TRBD1. J was trimmed by 5 bases and V by 10 bases; bases with no gene match: 16. CDR3 length: 15 residues. Germline-derived CDR1 and CDR2 are LNHDA and SQIVND (reference sequence). The CDR3 DNA reads as TGTGCCACCCAAAGCTGGGACAGGAGCATCCACGAGCAGTACTTC. Translated: CATQSWDRSIHEQYF.

The rearrangement joins TRBV6-1 to TRBJ2-2; 7 bases are a match to TRBD1. The V and J ends lost 8 bases and 2 bases, in that order; junction bases with no gene match: 8. Germline loops: CDR1 MNHNS, CDR2 SASEGT. The CDR3 runs to 15 residues. DNA of the CDR3: TGTGCCAGCGGACCGGGACAGATAAACACCGGGGAGCTGTTTTTT. It codes for CASGPGQINTGELFF.

This clonotype was picked up a small number of times. The rearrangement uses TRBV7-2 and TRBJ2-3; 7 nucleotides line up with TRBD2. Germline lookup yields CDR1 SGHTA and CDR2 FQGNSA. The CDR3 totals 16 residues. J lost 5 bases, V lost 5 bases, and 13 bases had no gene match. In DNA form, the CDR3 reads TGTGCCAGCAGCCCGTACAGGACTAGTTCGGTAGATACGCAGTATTTT. Its protein is CASSPYRTSSVDTQYF.

This chain links TRBV28 with TRBJ1-1; D remains unclear. The V and J ends lost 6 bases and 1 base respectively, with 18 bases between them. Germline V lookup: CDR1 MDHEN, CDR2 SYDVKM. CDR3 length: 16 amino acids. CDR3 region: CASRRPFLGGNTEAFF. The CDR3 nucleotides are TGTGCCAGCAGACGCCCCTTTCTGGGAGGGAACACTGAAGCTTTCTTT.

A note on this clonotype: A much larger clone is a single base away; this may be a read error. V is TRBV7-8 and J is TRBJ2-7; D possibly uses TRBD1 or TRBD2 (6 bases each). CDR1 and CDR2 from the germline V gene are SGHVS and FQNEAQ. This CDR3 is built from 15 residues. V gave up 5 bases and J gave up 3 bases, with 17 bases separating them. DNA of the CDR3: TGTGCCAGCAGCGTAAACAAAGGGGGGCACTACGAGCAGTACGTC. The encoded protein is CASSVNKGGHYEQYV.

This clonotype was counted at least ten times. The gene calls are TRBV12-3 or TRBV12-4 and TRBJ1-1; no clear D gene. The CDR3 spans 15 residues. Trimming took off 3 bases at V and 8 bases at J, with 19 bases between the two ends. The CDR3, as DNA: TGTGCCAGCAGTTTCAGACGGTCCGGGGTGGGGGAAGCTTTCTTT. Its translation is CASSFRRSGVGEAFF.

This clonotype has only a few counts. V is TRBV20-1 and J is TRBJ2-7; no clear D gene. V lost 0 bases and J 4 bases, leaving 10 bases between the germline ends. Germline assignment: CDR1 DFQATT and CDR2 SNEGSKA (reference sequence). The CDR3 sequence is 13 residues long. CDR3 region: CSARDYPKYEQYF. CDR3 DNA: TGCAGTGCTAGAGACTACCCTAAATACGAGCAGTACTTC.

This clonotype was counted a few times. The rearrangement uses TRBV9 and TRBJ2-2; 8 bases are shared with TRBD2. CDR1 and CDR2 (germline): SGDLS, YYNGEE. This CDR3 is 16 amino acids long. The V gene end was trimmed by 4 bases and the J gene end by 7 bases; junction bases not matched to a gene: 12. CDR3 coding DNA: TGTGCCAGCAGCACCACGGGACTAGGATTTAACGGGGAGCTGTTTTTT. It specifies CASSTTGLGFNGELFF.

The CDR3 here is CASGFSPTSGGVYEQYV. CDR3 nucleotides: TGTGCCAGCGGCTTCTCCCCCACTAGCGGGGGGGTTTACGAGCAGTACGTC. The chain uses TRBV2 and TRBJ2-7; TRBD2 matches 13 bases. The CDR3 has 17 amino acids. J lost 4 bases, V lost 8 bases, and 14 bases had no gene match. Germline CDR1 is SNHLY and CDR2 is FYNNEI.

The sample holds a few counts of this clonotype. The rearrangement links TRBV5-1 to TRBJ1-4, with D uncertain. The CDR3 loop spans 15 amino acids. V shed 0 bases and J shed 5 bases, with 11 bases lying between them. Germline V gene sequence: CDR1 SGHRS, CDR2 YFSETQ. CDR3 bases: TGCGCCAGCAGCTTGGAGACTGTTACCAATGAAAAACTGTTTTTT. Protein: CASSLETVTNEKLFF.

A remark on this clonotype: A clone one base away is much larger, so this may be a read error. This rearrangement joins TRBV19 to TRBJ1-1, with 7 bases lining up with TRBD1. Germline V gene sequence: CDR1 LNHDA, CDR2 SQIVND (reference sequence). This CDR3 is 15 amino acids long. The V and J ends lost 7 bases and 4 bases, in that order; junction bases with no gene match: 12. The CDR3 nucleotides read TGTGCCAGTACCCTGGGACAGTGGGGCGGCACTGAAGCTTTCTTT. It codes for CASTLGQWGGTEAFF. The complete variable domain, with remaining parts taken from reference TRBV19 and TRBJ1-1, reads DGGITQSPKYLFRKEGQNVTLSCEQNLNHDAMYWYRQDPGQGLRLIYYSQIVNDFQKGDIAEGYSVSREKKESFPLTVTSAQKNPTAFYLCASTLGQWGGTEAFFGQGTRLTVV.

This clonotype was counted a few times. The chain carries TRBV27 and TRBJ1-1; the D is unclear. The CDR3 length is 11 residues. Trimming took off 6 bases at V and 12 bases at J, with 14 bases between the two ends. CDR1 MNHEY and CDR2 SMNVEV come from the germline V gene (reference sequence). The CDR3 protein is CASSFSGRTFF. The CDR3 nucleotides are TGTGCCAGCAGCTTTAGTGGGCGGACTTTCTTT.

CDR3 amino acids: CASQGRLLGSNTEAFF. CDR3 nucleotides: TGTGCCTCCCAAGGGCGGCTTTTAGGGTCGAACACTGAAGCTTTCTTT. The V and J genes are TRBV19 and TRBJ1-1; no reliable D call. Per the germline V gene, CDR1 is LNHDA and CDR2 is SQIVND (reference sequence). The germline V and J ends were trimmed by 11 bases and 1 base, with 23 bases remaining between them. The CDR3 consists of 16 residues.

This clonotype came up a few times. The chain carries TRBV2 and TRBJ2-7, with D unclear. V dropped 4 bases and J dropped 1 base, with 8 bases sitting between them. The CDR3 runs to 13 residues. Per the germline V gene, CDR1 is SNHLY and CDR2 is FYNNEI. The CDR3 here is CASSAAQSYEQYV. CDR3 coding DNA: TGTGCCAGCAGTGCAGCCCAGTCCTACGAGCAGTACGTC.

This chain connects TRBV6-1 to TRBJ2-5; D call uncertain. The CDR3 extends over 11 amino acids. Trimming shortened V by 8 bases and J by 2 bases, and 6 bases separated the two germline ends. Germline lookup yields CDR1 MNHNS and CDR2 SASEGT. The CDR3 nucleotides read TGTGCCAGCTGGCTTCAAGAGACCCAGTACTTC. Protein product: CASWLQETQYF.

As regards this clonotype: A read error is likely here: a far larger clone is one base away. V gene TRBV5-6 combines with J gene TRBJ2-7, with 7 bases aligning to TRBD1. CDR3 length: 14 amino acids. The J segment lost 3 bases and the V segment lost 4 bases, leaving 7 bases of the junction unmatched. The germline V gene encodes CDR1 SGHDT and CDR2 YYEEEE. CDR3 protein: CASSPSTGVYEQYF. The CDR3 DNA reads TGTGCCAGCAGCCCCAGCACAGGGGTCTACGAGCAGTACTTC.

This clonotype appeared a few times. V is TRBV5-4 and J is TRBJ2-3; D unresolved. This CDR3 has 13 amino acids. Trimming removed 7 bases at V and 1 base at J, with 10 bases between. Germline V gene lookup returns CDR1 SGHNT and CDR2 YYREEE (reference sequence). The CDR3 loop reads CASESDGTDTQYF. CDR3 nucleotides: TGTGCCAGCGAGAGCGATGGCACAGATACGCAGTATTTT. Full variable domain (missing parts from reference TRBV5-4 and TRBJ2-3): ETGVTQSPTHLIKTRGQQVTLRCSSQSGHNTVSWYQQALGQGPQFIFQYYREEENGRGNFPPRFSGLQFPNYSSELNVNALELDDSALYLCASESDGTDTQYFGPGTRLTVL.

V usage is TRBV6-5 and J usage is TRBJ2-1; TRBD1 might be the D (6 bases). CDR1 is MNHEY and CDR2 is SVGAGI in the germline V gene. This CDR3 is built from 15 residues. The ends were cut back, 6 bases at V and 4 bases at J, with 16 bases in the middle. The CDR3, as DNA: TGTGCCAGCAGGGTTGACAGGCCAATATACAATGAGCAGTTCTTC. This translates into CASRVDRPIYNEQFF.

A few counts support this clonotype. The CDR3 DNA reads TGTGCCAGCAGCCCGTGGGGGGTCGGTAACACTGAAGCTTTCTTT. Translated: CASSPWGVGNTEAFF. The V gene is TRBV14, the J gene TRBJ1-1; D might be TRBD1 (5 bases). From germline, CDR1 is SGHDN and CDR2 FVKESK. Trimming removed 4 bases at V and 2 bases at J, with 14 bases between. The CDR3 covers 15 residues.

This clonotype was seen a few times. The V call is TRBV19, the J call TRBJ1-5; no clear D gene. In germline, CDR1 is LNHDA, CDR2 SQIVND (reference sequence). This CDR3 comprises 15 residues. With 1 base removed from V and 0 bases from J, the gap between germline ends came to 7 bases. CDR3 residues: CASSIVADSNQPQHF. The CDR3 nucleotides are TGTGCCAGTAGTATAGTAGCCGATAGCAATCAGCCCCAGCATTTT.

The chain links TRBV29-1 to TRBJ1-2; 7 bases are a match to TRBD1. This CDR3 has 13 amino acids. CDR1 SQVTM and CDR2 ANQGSEA come from the germline V gene. DNA of the CDR3: TGCTCCTTTAGGGGGACAGAAAACTATGGCTACACCTTC. This sequence encodes CSFRGTENYGYTF.